Listed below are T cell receptor beta chains from one sample, sequenced in a study of blood T cell repertoires in COVID-19. Profiling relied on immunoSEQ multiplex PCR, and the TCRdb table lists in-frame clones only, not all of them. The table lists over 150,000 clones, about 88% of them singletons. Sequenced input: PBMCs or T cells enriched from blood (not recorded which). The receptors here all came from a woman aged 50 to 60 who had recovered from COVID-19. The CDR3 runs from the conserved cysteine through the conserved F or W. A D gene is named only where the DNA matches it firmly. Size is stated for part of the rows, as once, few or many counts, or as a class when the clone is expanded.

D gene	V gene	J gene	clone size	CDR3 protein	CDR3 DNA
.	TRBV2	TRBJ1-5	.	CASRNQGTQPQHF	TGTGCCAGCAGAAATCAGGGGACCCAGCCCCAGCATTTT
.	TRBV24-1	TRBJ2-5	.	CATRRTAQETQYF	TGTGCCACCAGGAGGACAGCCCAAGAGACCCAGTACTTC
.	TRBV5-1	TRBJ2-3	.	CASSLGANTDTQYF	TGCGCCAGCAGCTTGGGGGCGAATACAGATACGCAGTATTTT
TRBD2	TRBV9	TRBJ2-7	few	CASSVGSGRAQEQYF	TGTGCCAGCAGCGTAGGAAGCGGGAGGGCGCAGGAGCAGTACTTC
TRBD2	TRBV4-3	TRBJ2-1	.	CASSYRGLAGSDEQFF	TGCGCCAGCAGCTACCGTGGACTAGCGGGATCAGATGAGCAGTTCTTC
TRBD2	TRBV24-1	TRBJ2-1	.	CATTSSGSYNEQFF	TGTGCCACCACGAGTAGCGGGAGCTACAATGAGCAGTTCTTC
.	TRBV5-6	TRBJ1-2	.	CASSFAGAAYGYTF	TGTGCCAGCAGCTTTGCAGGGGCTGCATATGGCTACACCTTC
TRBD1	TRBV7-9	TRBJ2-1	.	CASSLVGQGIEEQFF	TGTGCCAGCAGCTTAGTGGGACAGGGAATCGAGGAGCAGTTCTTC
TRBD1	TRBV19	TRBJ1-2	.	CASSPDRPNYGYTF	TGTGCCAGTAGTCCGGACAGGCCGAACTATGGCTACACCTTC
.	TRBV25-1	TRBJ2-2	.	CASSESAGGVTGELFF	TGTGCCAGCAGTGAATCAGCGGGTGGGGTAACCGGGGAGCTGTTTTTT
TRBD1	TRBV19	TRBJ1-1	.	CASLSPGQLNTEAFF	TGTGCCAGCCTTAGTCCGGGACAGTTGAACACTGAAGCTTTCTTT
TRBD2	TRBV7-7	TRBJ2-3	.	CASSLGAGATDTQYF	TGTGCTAGCAGCTTAGGAGCGGGAGCCACAGATACGCAGTATTTT
.	TRBV5-1	TRBJ1-4	.	CASSTQGQELFF	TGCGCCAGCAGCACCCAGGGTCAGGAACTGTTTTTT
.	TRBV6-1	TRBJ2-1	.	CASSERSPGYNEQFF	TGTGCCAGCAGTGAAAGGAGCCCCGGATACAATGAGCAGTTCTTC
.	TRBV7-9	TRBJ2-5	few	CATKLSGSQETQYF	TGTGCCACCAAGTTAAGCGGGTCCCAAGAGACCCAGTACTTC
.	TRBV30	TRBJ1-1	.	CAWSVLQQAEAFF	TGTGCCTGGAGTGTTTTGCAACAGGCTGAAGCTTTCTTT
.	TRBV6-1	TRBJ1-6	.	CASSEAFRDSPLHF	TGTGCCAGCAGTGAAGCGTTCAGGGATTCACCCCTCCACTTT